This TCR beta chain was found in a study of T cells in Graves' hyperthyroidism and ophthalmopathy. Study as a whole: Peripheral blood was drawn at first diagnosis, prior to all treatment.

With 5 bases clipped from V and 7 bases from J, the junction kept 12 bases outside the gene matches. Germline CDR1 is DFQATT and CDR2 is SNEGSKA (reference sequence). The CDR3 runs 16 residues. Disease duration under 2 months; hyperthyroidism patients were aged 18 to 65. This clonotype was counted at least ten times. The TCR beta CDR3 regions underwent amplification using RNA transcripts as the source. HTBI primers drove first-round RT-PCR of the TCR CDR3. One entry per CDR3 protein, called by TCRdb with MiXCR from the multiplex PCR reads. The sample lists about 500,000 distinct CDR3 sequences, over 15% seen once, with approximately 18% in the top ten.

The TCR sequence derives from a woman aged 18-29 years with Graves' hyperthyroidism. The chain carries TRBV20-1 and TRBJ2-1, with 12 bases that match TRBD2. What was sequenced was blood. The CDR3 sequence is CSAPRLRLAGGNEQFF. CDR3 coding DNA: TGCAGTGCTCCCCGTTTAAGGCTAGCGGGAGGGAATGAGCAGTTCTTC.